The 21 T cell receptor beta chains below come from one sample, sequenced in a study of cytomegalovirus exposure and HLA in healthy donors. Use of 60 Vbeta and 13 Jbeta primers characterized the PCR. Sequencing was performed with immunoSEQ multiplex PCR; in TCRdb, only in-frame clones are kept and a portion is missing. The table has around 160,000 clones, nearly 80% seen once. Sequencing was done on a sample of PBMCs. The receptors originated from a man between 50 and 59 years old in good health and CMV-seropositive.

This chain links TRBV7-6 with TRBJ1-4; D gene ambiguous. Trimming cost V 5 bases and J 0 bases, with 10 bases left between them. Germline CDR1 and CDR2: SGHVS and FNYEAQ. The CDR3 runs 15 residues. The CDR3 bases are TGTGCCAGCAGCCCCTCCCCTGCAACTAATGAAAAACTGTTTTTT. Translated, it gives CASSPSPATNEKLFF. The full variable domain, rest sourced from reference TRBV7-6 and TRBJ1-4, is GAGVSQSPRYKVTKRGQDVALRCDPISGHVSLYWYRQALGQGPEFLTYFNYEAQQDKSGLPNDRFSAERPEGSISTLTIQRTEQRDSAMYRCASSPSPATNEKLFFGSGTQLSVL.

V is TRBV10-1 and J is TRBJ2-3; D may be TRBD2 (6 bases). CDR1 is WNHNN and CDR2 is SYGVQD in the germline V gene (reference sequence). The CDR3 covers 14 residues. V was shortened by 4 bases and J by 5 bases, with 13 bases between the two germline ends. Here the CDR3 DNA reads TGCGCCAGCAGTGTTGGGCTAGCGCTAGATACGCAGTATTTT. This codes for CASSVGLALDTQYF.

The chain couples TRBV28 to TRBJ2-7; TRBD1 aligns across 10 bases. Trimming took 6 bases from V and 4 from J; bases not matched to a gene: 9. CDR1 is MDHEN, CDR2 SYDVKM, per germline. The CDR3 length is 15 residues. The CDR3 loop reads CASSPPGQGRYEQYF. CDR3 in DNA: TGTGCCAGCAGCCCCCCGGGACAGGGGAGATACGAGCAGTACTTC.

This clone was found a few times. The chain employs TRBV11-2 and TRBJ2-7; no clear D gene. Germline assignment: CDR1 SGHAT and CDR2 FQNNGV. The V end lost 5 bases, the J end lost 6 bases, and 8 bases lay between the germline ends. This CDR3 comprises 11 residues. CDR3 protein: CASSQITEQYF. For the CDR3, the DNA is TGTGCCAGCAGCCAGATTACCGAGCAGTACTTC.

The chain has TRBV28 and TRBJ1-4, with D possibly matching TRBD1 (5 bases). CDR3 length: 13 amino acids. The germline gives CDR1 MDHEN, CDR2 SYDVKM. Trimming took 5 bases from V and 12 from J, leaving 16 bases between them. CDR3 nucleotides: TGTGCCAGCAGTAGTTACAGGCCCCTGGAACTGTTTTTT. Amino acid sequence: CASSSYRPLELFF.

This sequence joins TRBV18 and TRBJ1-5; TRBD1 is a possible D gene (5 bases). The CDR3 totals 16 residues. V was cut by 3 bases and J by 2 bases, with 14 bases left in between. Germline V lookup: CDR1 KGHSH, CDR2 LQKENI. The CDR3 loop is CASSPREGNRNQPQHF. CDR3 coding DNA: TGTGCCAGCTCACCGCGGGAGGGGAATCGCAATCAGCCCCAGCATTTT.

The rearrangement joins TRBV12-5 to TRBJ1-2, with D perhaps matching TRBD1 (6 bases). This CDR3 has 11 residues. CDR1 is LGHNT and CDR2 is FRNRAP in the germline V gene. The V and J ends lost 6 bases and 8 bases respectively, with 10 bases between them. CDR3 bases: TGTGCTAGTGGGGACAGCGGCGGCTACACCTTC. It codes for CASGDSGGYTF.

The rearrangement uses TRBV15 and TRBJ2-7; 8 bases line up with TRBD1. Germline values: CDR1 LNHNV, CDR2 YYDKDF (reference sequence). The CDR3 runs 16 residues. V was clipped by 0 bases and J by 3 bases; unmatched bases: 7. The CDR3 is CATSRERPGQVYEQYF. CDR3 DNA: TGTGCCACCAGCAGAGAACGCCCGGGACAGGTCTACGAGCAGTACTTC.

The CDR3 reads CASSLGQGFYEQYF. The CDR3, as DNA: TGTGCCAGCAGCTTAGGACAGGGCTTCTACGAGCAGTACTTC. The genes are TRBV11-2 and TRBJ2-7; 7 bases match TRBD1. After removal of 1 base from V and 3 bases from J, the junction contained 3 bases not matched to a gene. The CDR3 length is 14 residues. Germline assignment: CDR1 SGHAT and CDR2 FQNNGV.

The chain has TRBV18 and TRBJ2-7; 7 bases fit TRBD2. This CDR3 has 12 amino acids. V lost 5 bases and J lost 5; bases outside the gene matches: 3. Germline values: CDR1 KGHSH, CDR2 LQKENI. For the CDR3, the DNA is TGTGCCAGCTCAATCGGACTAGACGAGCAGTACTTC. It yields the protein CASSIGLDEQYF.

CDR3 amino acids: CASNFGSGNSPLHF. CDR3 DNA: TGTGCCAGCAATTTCGGATCGGGGAATTCACCCCTCCACTTT. The gene calls are TRBV6-5 and TRBJ1-6; D is unresolved. Germline V CDR1 and CDR2: MNHEY, SVGAGI. There are 14 residues in the CDR3. Between the trimmed V and J ends, which lost 7 bases and 7 bases, there was a span of 14 bases.

V gene TRBV28 combines with J gene TRBJ1-2; no definite D call. The CDR3 sequence is 13 residues long. Per germline, CDR1 MDHEN and CDR2 SYDVKM. With 5 bases removed from V and 1 base from J, the gap between germline ends came to 8 bases. This CDR3 reads CASSLGINYGYTF. The CDR3 DNA reads as TGTGCCAGCAGTCTCGGGATTAACTATGGCTACACCTTC.

V usage is TRBV6-6 and J usage is TRBJ2-4; perhaps TRBD1 as D (6 bases). The CDR3 has 13 residues. Per the germline V gene, CDR1 is MNHNY and CDR2 is SVGAGI (reference sequence). Trimming left V 8 bases short and J 3 bases short, with 11 bases between. The CDR3 coding sequence is TGTGCCAGCCGGGACATCGGCAAAAACATTCAGTACTTC. Translation: CASRDIGKNIQYF.

The gene calls are TRBV10-2 and TRBJ2-2; 10 positions match TRBD1. The CDR3 is 14 residues long. V shed 7 bases and J 5 bases; nucleotides not matched to a gene: 4. Germline values: CDR1 WSHSY, CDR2 SAAADI. Written as DNA, the CDR3 is TGCGCCAGCAAAAGACAGGGGGCGACCGGGGAGCTGTTTTTT. Translation gives CASKRQGATGELFF.

The chain combines TRBV5-1 with TRBJ2-2, with 7 bases aligning to TRBD1. The CDR3 consists of 15 residues. The germline V gene has CDR1 SGHRS and CDR2 YFSETQ. Trimming cost V 2 bases and J 1 base; bases outside gene matches: 2. The CDR3 DNA is TGCGCCAGCAGCTTCGGGGACAGGAACACCGGGGAGCTGTTTTTT. Residues: CASSFGDRNTGELFF. The whole variable domain, filled in from reference TRBV5-1 and TRBJ2-2, reads KAGVTQTPRYLIKTRGQQVTLSCSPISGHRSVSWYQQTPGQGLQFLFEYFSETQRNKGNFPGRFSGRQFSNSRSEMNVSTLELGDSALYLCASSFGDRNTGELFFGEGSRLTVL.

The CDR3 region is CASSFSNRAPQRETQYF. The DNA of the CDR3 is TGTGCCAGCAGCTTCTCTAACCGGGCCCCCCAGCGGGAGACCCAGTACTTC. The rearrangement uses TRBV7-2 and TRBJ2-5, with D tentatively TRBD2 (5 bases). V lost 3 bases to trimming and J lost 5 bases, with 22 bases between them. Germline values: CDR1 SGHTA, CDR2 FQGNSA. The CDR3 is made up of 17 amino acids.

The CDR3 is CAWSVLGALYF. The CDR3 nucleotides are TGTGCCTGGAGTGTACTGGGGGCGCTGTACTTC. The chain carries TRBV30 and TRBJ2-5; D is perhaps TRBD1 (6 bases). Germline lookup yields CDR1 GTSNPN and CDR2 SVGIG (reference sequence). The V and J ends lost 0 bases and 13 bases respectively, with 12 bases between them. The CDR3 is 11 amino acids.

The chain joins TRBV6-6 to TRBJ1-2; possibly TRBD1 for D (5 bases). The V end lost 4 bases, the J end lost 2 bases, and 14 bases lay between the germline ends. This CDR3 region has 15 residues. CDR1 and CDR2 (germline): MNHNY, SVGAGI (reference sequence). The chain's CDR3 is CASSFFREANYGYTF. In DNA form, the CDR3 reads TGTGCCAGCAGTTTCTTCAGGGAGGCCAACTATGGCTACACCTTC.

This CDR3 is CASNLRTGEFEKLFF. The CDR3 coding sequence is TGTGCCAGCAACCTTCGGACAGGGGAGTTCGAAAAACTGTTTTTT. The chain recombines TRBV28 with TRBJ1-4; 9 bases line up with TRBD1. CDR1 is MDHEN, CDR2 SYDVKM, per germline. This CDR3 spans 15 amino acids. Trimming removed 7 bases from V and 8 bases from J; junction bases left unmatched: 11. The variable domain in full, completed from reference TRBV28 and TRBJ1-4, reads DVKVTQSSRYLVKRTGEKVFLECVQDMDHENMFWYRQDPGLGLRLIYFSYDVKMKEKGDIPEGYSVSREKKERFSLILESASTNQTSMYLCASNLRTGEFEKLFFGSGTQLSVL.

The chain links TRBV4-3 to TRBJ2-7; TRBD2 might be the D (6 bases). Between the trimmed V and J ends, which lost 4 bases and 5 bases, there was a span of 21 bases. This CDR3 spans 16 amino acids. CDR1 is LGHNA and CDR2 is YSLEER in the germline V gene. Written as DNA, the CDR3 is TGCGCCAGCAGCCGAGAGGGCCCTCTGGAGGGCGACGAGCAGTACTTC. This sequence encodes CASSREGPLEGDEQYF.

This sequence joins TRBV7-2 and TRBJ2-5; possible D gene TRBD1, 6 bases. Germline CDR1 SGHTA, CDR2 FQGNSA. Trimming left V 0 bases short and J 4 bases short, with 12 bases between. This CDR3 spans 15 amino acids. This chain's CDR3 is CASSLAPSRGETQYF. The CDR3 nucleotides read TGTGCCAGCAGCTTAGCGCCGTCCAGGGGAGAGACCCAGTACTTC.